The entry below gives a single TCR beta chain sequence along with its context. Its antigen is undetermined. The entry originates in a study of STAT5B mutations in CD4+ large granular lymphocyte leukemia. Study-level findings and limits: Compared with healthy controls (2/35), patient top clones favored TRBV06 (8/27). CD4-sorted patient repertoires seemed more clonal than healthy CD4+ repertoires.

Trimming cost V 1 base and J 7 bases; bases outside gene matches: 3. The CDR3 has 13 amino acids. The V gene's germline CDR1 is SQVTM and CDR2 ANQGSEA. As processed by the authors: A productive frequency of 2.59 x 10-5 was the lowest detectable. TCRdb's table, derived via immunoSEQ multiplex PCR, lists solely in-frame clones and lacks some. V, J and clone size reflect that table, while D and trimming were determined from the DNA. This sample has nearly 30,000 clones, with around 80% found just once. This clonotype was sampled from a human donor in good health. The J gene is TRBJ1-1, the V gene TRBV29-1; 10 bases match TRBD1. The sequencing input was CD4+ T cells from blood buffy coats. CDR3 nucleotide sequence: TGCAGCGTTGAAGGGACAGGGGGATTTGAAGCTTTCTTT. It translates to CSVEGTGGFEAFF.